Each of the 5 T cell receptor beta chains below was sequenced from the same sample in a study of neurological immune-mediated disorders. Each CDR3 protein is one row after TCRdb ran MiXCR on the 5' RACE reads. The profile shows 15,000 to 20,000 distinct CDR3 sequences, 6% to 8.5% of them singletons. Material: CD8+ T cells from blood. The source is a woman in her 30s with HTLV-1-associated myelopathy (HAM/TSP).

This clonotype was recorded many times. The rearrangement links TRBV5-1 to TRBJ1-5; TRBD1 might be the D (5 bases). With 7 bases removed from V and 0 bases from J, the gap between germline ends came to 26 bases. The germline V gene has CDR1 SGHRS and CDR2 YFSETQ. The CDR3 runs to 19 residues. CDR3 bases: TGCGCCAGCGGTCTCATCGGGGGTATCGGGCCCGGTAGCAATCAGCCCCAGCATTTT. Protein: CASGLIGGIGPGSNQPQHF. Variable domain in full (rest from reference TRBV5-1 and TRBJ1-5): KAGVTQTPRYLIKTRGQQVTLSCSPISGHRSVSWYQQTPGQGLQFLFEYFSETQRNKGNFPGRFSGRQFSNSRSEMNVSTLELGDSALYLCASGLIGGIGPGSNQPQHFGDGTRLSIL.

Many counts were recorded for this clonotype. The gene calls are TRBV29-1 and TRBJ1-2; D uncertain. The germline V and J ends were trimmed by 3 bases and 6 bases, with 11 bases remaining between them. The CDR3 extends over 12 amino acids. Germline assignment: CDR1 SQVTM and CDR2 ANQGSEA. The CDR3 DNA reads TGCAGCGTTGAGATTGGCCGGGATGGCTACACCTTC. It is translated as CSVEIGRDGYTF.

This clonotype has at least ten counts. The chain couples TRBV2 to TRBJ2-7; 10 nucleotides line up with TRBD2. This CDR3 spans 15 amino acids. The germline V gene has CDR1 SNHLY and CDR2 FYNNEI. V shed 7 bases and J 3 bases; nucleotides not matched to a gene: 9. This chain's CDR3 is CASTPSGGTFYEQYF. The CDR3 nucleotides are TGTGCCAGCACTCCTAGCGGGGGCACATTCTACGAGCAGTACTTC.

This clonotype is classed as medium-sized. The chain employs TRBV2 and TRBJ2-3, with unresolved D. The CDR3 extends over 16 amino acids. Germline V gene sequence: CDR1 SNHLY, CDR2 FYNNEI. Deletions cut 4 bases from V and 0 bases from J, with 14 bases between. The CDR3, as DNA: TGTGCCAGCAGTGGGCTCGCATACACTAGCACAGATACGCAGTATTTT. This sequence encodes CASSGLAYTSTDTQYF.

This clonotype was recorded many times. V is TRBV3-1 and J is TRBJ2-1, with D perhaps TRBD2 (5 bases). Germline lookup yields CDR1 LGHDT and CDR2 YNNKEL (reference sequence). The CDR3 runs 13 residues. Trimming left V 4 bases short and J 6 bases short, with 10 bases between. CDR3 coding DNA: TGTGCCAGCAGCCTCGGGAACAGCAATGAGCAGTTCTTC. Its translation is CASSLGNSNEQFF.